The 31 T cell receptor beta chains below all came from one sample that was sequenced in a study of blood T cell repertoires in COVID-19 (dated by TCRdb to about 2020). The protocol used for the library was the immunoSEQ multiplex PCR assay. As stored in TCRdb, this immuneACCESS dataset retains in-frame rearrangements with V and J assigned. A fraction of the clones does not appear; measured against another copy, unresolved V genes explain less than half of the discrepancy, and the remainder lacks a known reason. The sample table contains 200,000 or so clones; only one count was recorded for around 85% of them. The ten most abundant clones make up roughly 9.7% of the sample. The specimen sequenced was peripheral blood. These receptors were obtained from a human donor with active or convalescent COVID-19. The donor label of this sample is uncertain.

This clone was seen once. The gene calls are TRBV7-9 and TRBJ2-3; D call uncertain. CDR3 length equals 13 residues. The germline V gene encodes CDR1 SEHNR and CDR2 FQNEAQ (reference sequence). The V end was cut by 5 bases, the J end by 6 bases, with 12 bases between. The CDR3 loop reads CASSAAPPDTQYF. CDR3 DNA: TGTGCCAGCAGCGCGGCCCCCCCGGATACGCAGTATTTT.

The chain is built from TRBV7-3 and TRBJ1-6; 7 bases line up with TRBD1. The length of the CDR3 is 15 residues. With V trimmed by 5 bases and J by 7 bases, 8 bases remained unmatched. Germline lookup yields CDR1 SGHTA and CDR2 FQGTGA. In nucleotides, the CDR3 is TGTGCCAGCAGCCCCGGGACAGCTCGGAATTCACCCCTCCACTTT. Amino acid sequence: CASSPGTARNSPLHF. Together with reference TRBV7-3 and TRBJ1-6, the CDR3 gives the full variable domain: GAGVSQTPSNKVTEKGKYVELRCDPISGHTALYWYRQSLGQGPEFLIYFQGTGAADDSGLPNDRFFAVRPEGSVSTLKIQRTERGDSAVYLCASSPGTARNSPLHFGNGTRLTVT.

The J gene is TRBJ2-3, the V gene TRBV9, with TRBD2 matching 10 bases. The CDR3 runs 17 residues. CDR1 SGDLS and CDR2 YYNGEE come from the germline V gene. The V gene end was trimmed by 1 base and the J gene end by 3 bases; junction bases not matched to a gene: 8. CDR3 bases: TGTGCCAGCAGCGTATGGGCTAGCGGGAGCCGTACAGATACGCAGTATTTT. This codes for CASSVWASGSRTDTQYF.

The gene calls are TRBV19 and TRBJ1-2, with 8 bases that match TRBD1. This CDR3 is built from 15 residues. The V segment lost 5 bases and the J segment 3 bases; nucleotides outside the gene matches: 8. Germline values: CDR1 LNHDA, CDR2 SQIVND (reference sequence). In DNA form, the CDR3 reads TGTGCCAGTAGTCCCCGACAGGGGAGGGACTATGGCTACACCTTC. Translated: CASSPRQGRDYGYTF.

The V and J genes are TRBV10-3 and TRBJ2-6, with 10 bases lining up with TRBD1. V dropped 8 bases and J dropped 4; count of bases not matched to a gene: 14. Germline CDR1 ENHRY, CDR2 SYGVKD. CDR3 length: 18 residues. The CDR3 sequence: CAIGPSTGGATGANVLTF. The CDR3 nucleotides read TGTGCCATCGGCCCCTCGACAGGGGGCGCAACCGGGGCCAACGTCCTGACTTTC.

The gene calls are TRBV4-1 and TRBJ2-5; 8 bases are a match to TRBD1. CDR3 size: 16 residues. With V trimmed by 1 base and J by 5 bases, 9 bases remained unmatched. Germline V lookup: CDR1 MGHRA, CDR2 YSYEKL. This CDR3 is CASSQGLGQGQETQYF. In nucleotides, the CDR3 is TGCGCCAGCAGCCAAGGGCTCGGACAGGGCCAGGAGACCCAGTACTTC.

The rearrangement links TRBV30 to TRBJ2-1; TRBD2 matches 13 bases. This CDR3 comprises 14 residues. Germline V CDR1 and CDR2: GTSNPN, SVGIG (reference sequence). Unmatched junction bases numbered 3, after V lost 3 bases and J lost 7 bases. The CDR3 is CAWSSGLAGNEQFF. As DNA, the CDR3 is TGTGCCTGGAGCTCGGGACTAGCGGGGAATGAGCAGTTCTTC.

The V and J genes are TRBV2 and TRBJ2-3, with D maybe TRBD2 (6 bases). Germline CDR1 and CDR2: SNHLY and FYNNEI. V was trimmed by 3 bases and J by 2 bases, leaving 12 bases between them. The CDR3 runs 15 residues. CDR3 in DNA: TGTGCCAGCAGTGATGGCGGGCGGGACACAGATACGCAGTATTTT. Protein: CASSDGGRDTDTQYF.

This clone was observed a handful of times. The chain couples TRBV9 to TRBJ1-6, with D maybe TRBD1 (6 bases). CDR1 and CDR2 from the germline V gene are SGDLS and YYNGEE. Trimming removed 3 bases at V and 8 bases at J, with 15 bases between. This CDR3 has 15 residues. The CDR3 nucleotides read TGTGCCAGCAGCGCCTCCGGACAGCCGGATTCACCCCTCCACTTT. It is translated as CASSASGQPDSPLHF. Combining the CDR3 with reference TRBV9 and TRBJ1-6 gives the whole variable domain DSGVTQTPKHLITATGQRVTLRCSPRSGDLSVYWYQQSLDQGLQFLIQYYNGEERAKGNILERFSAQQFPDLHSELNLSSLELGDSALYFCASSASGQPDSPLHFGNGTRLTVT.

The rearrangement links TRBV15 to TRBJ1-5; D unresolved. The CDR3 loop spans 16 amino acids. Germline V gene sequence: CDR1 LNHNV, CDR2 YYDKDF (reference sequence). Trimming took off 0 bases at V and 0 bases at J, with 9 bases between the two ends. The CDR3 region is CATSRDPSSSNQPQHF. In nucleotides, the CDR3 is TGTGCCACCAGCAGAGACCCTTCTAGTAGCAATCAGCCCCAGCATTTT. Full variable domain (missing parts from reference TRBV15 and TRBJ1-5): DAMVIQNPRYQVTQFGKPVTLSCSQTLNHNVMYWYQQKSSQAPKLLFHYYDKDFNNEADTPDNFQSRRPNTSFCFLDIRSPGLGDTAMYLCATSRDPSSSNQPQHFGDGTRLSIL.

V gene TRBV10-2 combines with J gene TRBJ2-2, with 16 positions matching TRBD2. CDR1 and CDR2 (germline): WSHSY, SAAADI. V shed 4 bases and J 4 bases; nucleotides not matched to a gene: 6. This CDR3 is 18 amino acids long. The CDR3: CASSVGLAGGMVTGELFF. The CDR3 DNA is TGCGCCAGCAGTGTGGGACTAGCGGGAGGGATGGTCACCGGGGAGCTGTTTTTT.

This CDR3 is CASRRSGDWGYTF. As DNA, the CDR3 is TGTGCCAGCAGAAGATCAGGGGATTGGGGCTACACCTTC. The chain recombines TRBV27 with TRBJ1-2, with TRBD1 as a possible D gene (6 bases). Deletions cut 6 bases from V and 8 bases from J, with 16 bases between. The germline gives CDR1 MNHEY, CDR2 SMNVEV (reference sequence). This CDR3 is 13 amino acids long.

The chain couples TRBV6-2 or TRBV6-3 to TRBJ1-1; TRBD1 matches 12 bases. CDR1 and CDR2 (germline): MNHEY, SVGEGT. The ends lost 6 bases at V and 8 bases at J; junction bases unmatched: 7. The CDR3 is 14 residues long. The chain's CDR3 is CASSTGTGGIEAFF. Written as DNA, the CDR3 is TGTGCCAGCAGCACCGGGACAGGGGGCATCGAAGCTTTCTTT.

This rearrangement joins TRBV11-2 to TRBJ2-1; D is possibly TRBD2 (6 bases). CDR3 size: 14 residues. CDR1 and CDR2 (germline): SGHAT, FQNNGV. Trimming removed 5 bases from V and 9 bases from J, with 17 bases in between. CDR3 coding DNA: TGTGCCAGCAGCCTCGTGGGAGGAGCACTTGAGCAGTTCTTC. Translated, it gives CASSLVGGALEQFF.

This sequence joins TRBV5-8 and TRBJ2-1; 15 positions match TRBD2. The germline V gene has CDR1 SGHTS and CDR2 YDEGEE. The V segment lost 3 bases and the J segment 4 bases; nucleotides outside the gene matches: 11. There are 19 residues in the CDR3. The chain's CDR3 is CASSSSYGLAGGDYNEQFF. The CDR3 DNA follows: TGTGCCAGCAGCTCGTCGTACGGACTAGCGGGGGGGGATTACAATGAGCAGTTCTTC.

The chain links TRBV2 to TRBJ2-5; 7 nucleotides agree with TRBD1. The V and J ends lost 10 bases and 5 bases, in that order; junction bases with no gene match: 10. The CDR3 extends over 13 amino acids. Germline CDR1 SNHLY, CDR2 FYNNEI. Here the CDR3 DNA reads TGTGCCACGGCACGAGGGGGCGGCGAGACCCAGTACTTC. Its translation is CATARGGGETQYF.

The gene calls are TRBV5-1 and TRBJ2-1, with 16 bases fitting TRBD2. Germline-derived CDR1 and CDR2 are SGHRS and YFSETQ. The length of the CDR3 is 15 residues. Losses at the gene ends were 5 bases for V and 7 bases for J; bases not matched to a gene: 3. CDR3 DNA sequence: TGCGCCAGCAGGGGACTAGCGGGAGGGATTAATGAGCAGTTCTTC. Translating it yields CASRGLAGGINEQFF.

This rearrangement joins TRBV6-1 to TRBJ1-6; D unclear. V was shortened by 2 bases and J by 9 bases, with 8 bases between the two germline ends. Germline V gene lookup returns CDR1 MNHNS and CDR2 SASEGT. The CDR3 is 13 residues long. DNA of the CDR3: TGTGCCAGCAGTGAACAGTCGGGTTCACCCCTCCACTTT. Encoded protein: CASSEQSGSPLHF.

As DNA, the CDR3 is TGTGCCAGCAGTCACAGGGGGCTTAATTCACCCCTCCACTTT. Translated: CASSHRGLNSPLHF. The V call is TRBV6-5, the J call TRBJ1-6; 9 positions agree with TRBD1. V gave up 5 bases and J gave up 6 bases; unmatched junction bases: 2. The germline V gene encodes CDR1 MNHEY and CDR2 SVGAGI. The CDR3 extends over 14 amino acids.

This clone was seen only once. The gene calls are TRBV5-1 and TRBJ2-1; TRBD2 matches at 12 bases. CDR1 and CDR2 (germline): SGHRS, YFSETQ. The CDR3 length is 16 residues. V lost 4 bases and J lost 11; bases outside the gene matches: 13. In DNA, the CDR3 is TGCGCCAGCAGCAGGACTAGCGGGACTCCGACGATAAAGCAGTTCTTC. Residues: CASSRTSGTPTIKQFF.

The rearrangement links TRBV19 to TRBJ2-3; 10 bases are a match to TRBD2. With 3 bases clipped from V and 3 bases from J, the junction kept 3 bases outside the gene matches. Germline V gene sequence: CDR1 LNHDA, CDR2 SQIVND (reference sequence). CDR3 length: 15 residues. CDR3 bases: TGTGCCAGTAGTATTAGCGGGGGGAGGACAGATACGCAGTATTTT. Translated, it gives CASSISGGRTDTQYF.

The V and J genes are TRBV11-2 and TRBJ2-7; 8 bases are a match to TRBD2. Germline loops: CDR1 SGHAT, CDR2 FQNNGV. The J segment lost 4 bases and the V segment lost 1 base, leaving 6 bases of the junction unmatched. CDR3 length equals 15 residues. The CDR3 loop is CASSLGAGGPYEQYF. The DNA of the CDR3 is TGTGCCAGCAGCTTAGGGGCGGGGGGACCTTACGAGCAGTACTTC.

The V and J genes are TRBV5-1 and TRBJ1-4; the D gene is possibly TRBD1 (6 bases). The CDR3 runs 12 residues. Trimming left V 3 bases short and J 11 bases short, with 11 bases between. Germline V gene lookup returns CDR1 SGHRS and CDR2 YFSETQ. The CDR3 nucleotides are TGCGCCAGCAGCTCCTCAGGGGATAAACTGTTTTTT. Its protein product is CASSSSGDKLFF.

About this clone: Its ends do not fully match the called genes, so a read error is possible. The chain is built from TRBV7-7 and TRBJ2-1; 16 bases align to TRBD2. The CDR3 contains 16 residues. Germline V gene sequence: CDR1 SSHAT, CDR2 FNYEAQ (reference sequence). CDR3 DNA: TGTGCTAGCAGCCCGATGGGACTAGCGGGGGGGAATGAGCAGTTCTTC. This sequence encodes CASSPMGLAGGNEQFF.

V usage is TRBV7-6 and J usage is TRBJ1-2; 8 bases agree with TRBD1. The CDR3 covers 16 residues. The germline CDR1 and CDR2 sequences are SGHVS and FNYEAQ. With V trimmed by 5 bases and J by 0 bases, 8 bases remained unmatched. The CDR3 DNA reads TGTGCCAGCAGCGAAAACCTCAGGGGGCCTAACTATGGCTACACCTTC. This translates into CASSENLRGPNYGYTF.

The chain links TRBV12-3 or TRBV12-4 to TRBJ1-1; D not resolved. Trimming pared 9 bases from V and 7 bases from J, leaving 18 bases between. The CDR3 is 13 residues long. The DNA for the CDR3 is TGTGCCAGTTTCAGGCGACCCCTGTTTGAAGCTTTCTTT. Translated, it gives CASFRRPLFEAFF.

This chain connects TRBV5-1 to TRBJ1-2; 7 nucleotides match TRBD1. The CDR3 covers 14 residues. CDR1 and CDR2 from the germline V gene are SGHRS and YFSETQ. The V segment lost 4 bases and the J segment 1 base; nucleotides outside the gene matches: 4. This chain's CDR3 is CASSLGDSNYGYTF. The CDR3 DNA reads as TGCGCCAGCAGCCTGGGGGACAGTAACTATGGCTACACCTTC.

V gene TRBV4-3 combines with J gene TRBJ1-1; TRBD1 might be the D (6 bases). V gave up 4 bases and J gave up 0 bases, with 24 bases separating them. Germline V gives CDR1 LGHNA, CDR2 YSLEER. This CDR3 is built from 19 residues. The CDR3 nucleotides read TGCGCCAGCAGCCCCTCTACAGTGTCGGCAGGGGTCATGAACACTGAAGCTTTCTTT. Protein: CASSPSTVSAGVMNTEAFF.

V usage is TRBV5-1 and J usage is TRBJ1-5; 9 bases fit TRBD1. CDR1 and CDR2 (germline): SGHRS, YFSETQ. Trimming cost V 0 bases and J 6 bases; bases outside gene matches: 7. The CDR3 spans 16 residues. The CDR3 region has the DNA TGCGCCAGCAGCTTGGATGGGACAGGGCTTATTCAGCCCCAGCATTTT. Its translation is CASSLDGTGLIQPQHF.

The V call is TRBV5-1, the J call TRBJ2-2; D gene uncertain. V was trimmed by 0 bases and J by 3 bases, leaving 15 bases between them. The CDR3 contains 17 residues. Germline CDR1 SGHRS, CDR2 YFSETQ. This chain's CDR3 is CASSLVEQFPYTGELFF. The CDR3 bases are TGCGCCAGCAGCTTGGTGGAGCAGTTCCCCTACACCGGGGAGCTGTTTTTT.

CDR3 loop: CASSLLFGSDEQFF. For the CDR3, the DNA is TGTGCCAGCAGCTTACTATTCGGCAGCGATGAGCAGTTCTTC. The chain carries TRBV7-2 and TRBJ2-1; no clear D gene. V dropped 2 bases and J dropped 8 bases, with 13 bases sitting between them. The CDR3 consists of 14 residues. Germline values: CDR1 SGHTA, CDR2 FQGNSA.